These 17 T cell receptor beta chains were sequenced from one sample in a study of T cells in Graves' hyperthyroidism and ophthalmopathy. Using RNA transcripts as the source, TCR beta CDR3 regions were amplified. TCR CDR3 regions were first amplified by RT-PCR with HTBI primers. A single record per CDR3 protein comes from TCRdb applying MiXCR to the multiplex PCR reads. The repertoire includes about 400,000 distinct CDR3 sequences, 15% to 19% of them detected once, and approximately 7.5% sits in the top ten. Material: blood. These receptors were obtained from a woman under 30 with Graves' hyperthyroidism.

This clonotype was seen only once. This chain links TRBV19 with TRBJ2-7, with D tentatively TRBD2 (5 bases). The V gene lost 7 bases and the J gene lost 0 bases, with 13 bases spanning the gap. Germline loops: CDR1 LNHDA, CDR2 SQIVND (reference sequence). The CDR3 runs to 14 residues. CDR3 bases: TGTGCCAGTACGCGGACTTCCTCCTCCTACGAGCAGTACTTC. It specifies CASTRTSSSYEQYF.

This clonotype was seen many times. The chain employs TRBV6-1 and TRBJ1-3, with D unresolved. CDR3 length equals 14 residues. The germline V and J ends were trimmed by 5 bases and 2 bases, with 10 bases remaining between them. CDR1 is MNHNS and CDR2 is SASEGT in the germline V gene. The CDR3 DNA follows: TGTGCCAGCAGTTCCTTAAATCCTGGAAACACCATATATTTT. Translated: CASSSLNPGNTIYF.

This clonotype was detected many times. The V call is TRBV15, the J call TRBJ2-1; 7 bases are a match to TRBD2. Trimming at V came to 4 bases and at J to 9 bases, leaving 9 bases not matched to a gene. CDR1 LNHNV and CDR2 YYDKDF come from the germline V gene (reference sequence). The CDR3 spans 14 residues. DNA of the CDR3: TGTGCCACCAGCACTTCGGGCGGGAGTGGTGAGCAGTTCTTC. This gives the protein CATSTSGGSGEQFF.

This clonotype was counted ten times or more. This chain joins TRBV19 and TRBJ1-1; 7 bases match TRBD1. Germline values: CDR1 LNHDA, CDR2 SQIVND (reference sequence). The CDR3 runs to 15 residues. V was pared by 5 bases and J by 5 bases, with 11 bases of the junction left unmatched. DNA for the CDR3: TGTGCCAGTAGTTTAAAACAGGGGAAGGGAACTGAAGCTTTCTTT. It encodes CASSLKQGKGTEAFF.

A word on this clonotype: This may be a read error: a much more frequent sequence differs by one nucleotide. J is TRBJ2-7 and V is TRBV12-3 or TRBV12-4; tentatively, D is TRBD1 or TRBD2 (5 bases each). The CDR3 spans 14 residues. CDR3 bases: TGTGCCAGCACCTTAGGGACGCCCGGCGACGAGCACTACTTC. Translating it yields CASTLGTPGDEHYF.

This clonotype came up many times. The CDR3 DNA reads TGCGCCAGCAGCACAACTAGAAACACCGGGGAGCTGTTTTTT. Its translation is CASSTTRNTGELFF. The chain is built from TRBV5-1 and TRBJ2-2; D may be TRBD2 (5 bases). Germline loops: CDR1 SGHRS, CDR2 YFSETQ. The CDR3 extends over 14 amino acids. V dropped 4 bases and J dropped 2 bases, with 9 bases sitting between them.

In its sample, this clonotype was seen many times. The rearrangement links TRBV7-9 to TRBJ2-2; D unclear. V was trimmed by 0 bases and J by 2 bases, leaving 4 bases between them. Germline V gene sequence: CDR1 SEHNR, CDR2 FQNEAQ (reference sequence). This CDR3 is 14 amino acids long. In DNA, the CDR3 is TGTGCCAGCAGCTTAGCTCGTAACACCGGGGAGCTGTTTTTT. Its translation is CASSLARNTGELFF.

This clonotype appeared many times. This chain connects TRBV5-1 to TRBJ2-3; TRBD2 agrees at 8 bases. V trimming: 0 bases; J trimming: 3 bases; junction bases outside the gene matches: 9. The germline CDR1 and CDR2 sequences are SGHRS and YFSETQ. The CDR3 extends over 17 amino acids. In DNA, the CDR3 is TGCGCCAGCAGCTTGGCCACGACTAGCGACGAGACAGATACGCAGTATTTT. Translating it yields CASSLATTSDETDTQYF.

This clonotype was seen at least ten times. V and J are TRBV4-2 and TRBJ1-2, with a weak D call TRBD1 (5 bases). Germline CDR1 LGHNA, CDR2 YNFKEQ. Deletions cut 4 bases from V and 4 bases from J, with 25 bases between. The CDR3 runs 18 residues. Here the CDR3 DNA reads TGTGCCAGCAGCCTTACGATACCAGGAACAGGCTCCAGCTATGGCTACACCTTC. This gives the protein CASSLTIPGTGSSYGYTF.

There are many counts of this clonotype. The V and J genes are TRBV7-8 and TRBJ2-7; 8 positions match TRBD2. This CDR3 has 15 amino acids. After removal of 0 bases from V and 7 bases from J, the junction contained 8 bases not matched to a gene. Germline-derived CDR1 and CDR2 are SGHVS and FQNEAQ. In DNA, the CDR3 is TGTGCCAGCAGCTTAGCTATCTGGGAGCGGGGGGAGCAGTACTTC. Its translation: CASSLAIWERGEQYF.

The chain has TRBV5-6 and TRBJ1-5; D uncertain. The V end lost 1 base, the J end lost 2 bases, and 10 bases lay between the germline ends. Germline values: CDR1 SGHDT, CDR2 YYEEEE. The CDR3 consists of 15 residues. CDR3 in DNA: TGTGCCAGCAGCTTGCGTCCTGTGGGCAATCAGCCCCAGCATTTT. It codes for CASSLRPVGNQPQHF.

The chain links TRBV28 to TRBJ2-7; 8 nucleotides align to TRBD1. Trimming cost V 10 bases and J 3 bases; bases outside gene matches: 2. CDR1 is MDHEN and CDR2 is SYDVKM in the germline V gene. This CDR3 contains 11 residues. In nucleotides, the CDR3 is TGTGCCACCGGACAGGGCTACGAGCAGTACTTC. This encodes CATGQGYEQYF.

CDR3 amino acids: CASSLDGGQGLQETQYF. The DNA of the CDR3 is TGTGCCAGCAGCTTAGATGGGGGACAGGGCCTCCAAGAGACCCAGTACTTC. This chain connects TRBV11-3 to TRBJ2-5; 9 bases fit TRBD1. The ends lost 0 bases at V and 1 base at J; junction bases unmatched: 6. The CDR3 runs 17 residues. CDR1 SGHNT and CDR2 YENEEA come from the germline V gene.

The chain recombines TRBV19 with TRBJ1-4; 9 bases are shared with TRBD1. J lost 5 bases, V lost 5 bases, and 9 bases had no gene match. The CDR3 is 16 amino acids. CDR1 LNHDA and CDR2 SQIVND come from the germline V gene (reference sequence). The CDR3, as DNA: TGTGCCAGTAGTCCCCCCCCGGACAGGGGAAATGAAAAACTGTTTTTT. As protein: CASSPPPDRGNEKLFF. The variable domain in full, with the rest retrieved from reference TRBV19 and TRBJ1-4, is DGGITQSPKYLFRKEGQNVTLSCEQNLNHDAMYWYRQDPGQGLRLIYYSQIVNDFQKGDIAEGYSVSREKKESFPLTVTSAQKNPTAFYLCASSPPPDRGNEKLFFGSGTQLSVL.

V usage is TRBV5-1 and J usage is TRBJ2-3; the match to TRBD1 covers 8 bases. The germline CDR1 and CDR2 sequences are SGHRS and YFSETQ. V shed 3 bases, J shed 5 bases, and the junction held 5 bases outside the gene matches. The CDR3 sequence is 14 residues long. The CDR3 here is CASSYGQGEDTQYF. The CDR3 coding sequence is TGCGCCAGCAGCTACGGACAGGGAGAAGATACGCAGTATTTT. Using reference TRBV5-1 and TRBJ2-3 for the parts outside the CDR3, the full variable domain is KAGVTQTPRYLIKTRGQQVTLSCSPISGHRSVSWYQQTPGQGLQFLFEYFSETQRNKGNFPGRFSGRQFSNSRSEMNVSTLELGDSALYLCASSYGQGEDTQYFGPGTRLTVL.

This clonotype has a count of ten or more. This chain connects TRBV12-3 or TRBV12-4 to TRBJ2-3; TRBD2 matches 14 bases. The CDR3 sequence is 15 residues long. V shed 2 bases, J shed 6 bases, and the junction held 1 base outside the gene matches. For the CDR3, the DNA is TGTGCCAGCAGTTTAAGACTAGCGGGAGGGGATACGCAGTATTTT. Its translation is CASSLRLAGGDTQYF.

The chain has TRBV5-4 and TRBJ2-2, with 8 bases matching TRBD2. The CDR3 runs 15 residues. V lost 3 bases and J lost 6; bases outside the gene matches: 7. The germline V gene has CDR1 SGHNT and CDR2 YYREEE (reference sequence). Here the CDR3 DNA reads TGTGCCAGCAGCTCCGGGAGGGCCGAGTCCGGGGAGCTGTTTTTT. This sequence encodes CASSSGRAESGELFF. Full variable domain (remainder filled in from reference TRBV5-4 and TRBJ2-2): ETGVTQSPTHLIKTRGQQVTLRCSSQSGHNTVSWYQQALGQGPQFIFQYYREEENGRGNFPPRFSGLQFPNYSSELNVNALELDDSALYLCASSSGRAESGELFFGEGSRLTVL.